This section outlines one T cell receptor beta chain sequence together with its context. Its specificity is not known. Measured with immunoSEQ multiplex PCR; TCRdb has only the in-frame clones, and not every one. The data contain about 52,000 clones, more than 70% of them singletons. The sort gate was single viable CD3+CD4+CD8-CD45RO+ cells for memory CD4+ T cells. Donors' CMV status reflects serum IgG against pp150, pp28, p38, p52. This sample is part of a study of memory CD4+ T cells and cytomegalovirus serostatus. Study context: Donors were healthy Belgian adults, 10 or so CMV seropositive and 20 to 30 seronegative.

General study points: Suggested: most of the CMV-linked TCR signature lies in CD4+ memory cells. CD4+ memory repertoires contained about two fifths of the roughly 150 reported CMV TCRbeta sequences.

Sequenced input: memory CD4+ T cells from blood. This TCR was sampled from an adult in good health and CMV-seropositive.

DNA for the CDR3: TGTGCCAGCAGTGAACGGTCCATCTATGGCTACACCTTC. It is translated as CASSERSIYGYTF. V gene TRBV2 combines with J gene TRBJ1-2; no clear D. Looked up from germline, CDR1 is SNHLY and CDR2 is FYNNEI. Trimming left V 2 bases short and J 4 bases short, with 8 bases between. The CDR3 extends over 13 amino acids. The whole variable domain, remainder taken from reference TRBV2 and TRBJ1-2, is EPEVTQTPSHQVTQMGQEVILRCVPISNHLYFYWYRQILGQKVEFLVSFYNNEISEKSEIFDDQFSVERPDGSNFTLKIRSTKLEDSAMYFCASSERSIYGYTFGSGTRLTVV.